The clone carrying this T cell receptor (beta chain) was counted ten times or more. Compared with germline, one end of the junction differs, possibly owing to a read error. The data were taken from a study of T cells in Graves' hyperthyroidism and ophthalmopathy. Overall study: The authors collected peripheral blood at initial diagnosis, before any treatment.

Germline V gene sequence: CDR1 SGHRS, CDR2 YFSETQ. The CDR3 extends over 13 amino acids. TCR beta CDR3 regions were amplified from RNA transcripts. HTBI primers drove first-round RT-PCR of the TCR CDR3. TCRdb called the multiplex PCR reads again in MiXCR, with one record for every CDR3 protein. The sample consists of about 360,000 distinct CDR3 sequences, roughly an eighth of them appearing once. The hyperthyroidism was newly diagnosed and had lasted under 2 months; the patients were aged 18 to 65. Each 10 ml fresh peripheral blood draw supplied the PBMCs. The sequence was collected from a woman under 30 with Graves' hyperthyroidism. Sequenced input: blood. The rearrangement links TRBV5-1 to TRBJ1-1; D is uncertain. CDR3 sequence (DNA): TGTGCCAGCAGTTTAGGAGCGAACACTGAAGCTTTCTTT. This encodes CASSLGANTEAFF.